This entry concerns a single T cell receptor (beta chain). Its antigen is currently unknown. These data come from a study of cytomegalovirus exposure and HLA in healthy donors. Overall study results and limits: Among TCR beta chains, those listed as cytomegalovirus-associated numbered approximately 150. The majority of TCR sequences were rare, yet some public TCRs appeared in many donors. Among CMV-associated TCR beta chains, most appeared HLA-restricted in a later analysis.

The PCR had 60 Vbeta and 13 Jbeta primers. In the original analysis: Around 10 million of the approximately 80 million unique TCR beta chains counted in a later analysis were shared. Assay: immunoSEQ multiplex PCR; the TCRdb copy retains only in-frame clones and omits some. V and J calls and clone size are given by that table; D and trimming were obtained from the DNA. The sample carries around 140,000 clones, roughly 89% recorded once. This TCR came from a young woman in good health and CMV-seronegative. The specimen was PBMCs.

CDR3 bases: TGCGCCAGCAGCCAGACACCGGGACTAGTGTCATCCGGGGAGCTGTTTTTT. This codes for CASSQTPGLVSSGELFF. The chain links TRBV4-3 to TRBJ2-2; 8 bases are shared with TRBD2. Per germline, CDR1 LGHNA and CDR2 YSLEER. V dropped 3 bases and J dropped 6; count of bases not matched to a gene: 12. This CDR3 is 17 amino acids long.